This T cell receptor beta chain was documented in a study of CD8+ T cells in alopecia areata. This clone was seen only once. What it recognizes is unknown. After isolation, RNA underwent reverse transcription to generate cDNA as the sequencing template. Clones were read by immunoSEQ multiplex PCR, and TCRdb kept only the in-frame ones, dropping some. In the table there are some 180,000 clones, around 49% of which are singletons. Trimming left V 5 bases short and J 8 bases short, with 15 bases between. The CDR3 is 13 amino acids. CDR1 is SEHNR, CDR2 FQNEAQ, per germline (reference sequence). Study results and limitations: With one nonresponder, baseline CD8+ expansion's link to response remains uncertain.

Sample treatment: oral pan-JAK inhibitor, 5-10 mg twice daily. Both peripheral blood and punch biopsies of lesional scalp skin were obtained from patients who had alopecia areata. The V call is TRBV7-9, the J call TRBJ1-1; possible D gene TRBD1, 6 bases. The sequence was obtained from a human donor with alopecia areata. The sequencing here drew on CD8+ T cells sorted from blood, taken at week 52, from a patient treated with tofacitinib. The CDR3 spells CASSQGPGAEAFF. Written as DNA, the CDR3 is TGTGCCAGCAGCCAGGGGCCAGGCGCCGAAGCTTTCTTT. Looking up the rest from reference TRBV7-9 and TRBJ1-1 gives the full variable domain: DTGVSQNPRHKITKRGQNVTFRCDPISEHNRLYWYRQTLGQGPEFLTYFQNEAQLEKSRLLSDRFSAERPKGSFSTLEIQRTEQGDSAMYLCASSQGPGAEAFFGQGTRLTVV.